This T cell receptor (beta chain) was profiled in a study of CD8 T cells in ankylosing spondylitis. General study findings and limits: Relatively scarce in peripheral blood, disease-linked clones were CD8+. Roughly eight highly homologous variants made up a TCR beta motif that seemed to typify ankylosing spondylitis blood.

As the method for making TCR beta libraries, quantitative 5'-RACE with molecular barcodes was used. A single record per CDR3 protein comes from TCRdb applying MiXCR to the 5' RACE reads. Of approximately 500,000 distinct CDR3 sequences listed, over 9.5% were seen once; the top ten hold around 6.8%. The CDR3 is 16 residues long. The trim removed 6 bases at V and 3 bases at J, leaving 12 bases unmatched. Concerning this clonotype itself: Its cognate antigen is unknown.

This TCR came from a male donor with ankylosing spondylitis. The sequenced material came from blood, either unsorted or a sorted T cell fraction (not recorded which). The rearrangement links TRBV12-3 or TRBV12-4 to TRBJ2-3; 7 bases are shared with TRBD2. CDR3 sequence reads: CASSQGGSSRTDTQYF. CDR3 bases: TGTGCCAGCAGCCAGGGAGGGTCCTCTCGTACAGATACGCAGTATTTT.